The 21 T cell receptor beta chains reported below all come from one sample, sequenced in a study of human T cells and chemical hapten exposure. MiXCR, run by TCRdb on the RACE reads, gives a single entry per CDR3 protein. This sample has around 52,000 distinct CDR3 sequences; around 9.3% occur once, and the top ten carry 10% to 15%. The sample's time point: patch test 1, 2 weeks after DPC sensitization. As to treatment: therapeutic diphenylcyclopropenone sensitization with weekly scalp DPC. Sequenced here: whole blood, sampled in connection with sensitization to the hapten diphenylcyclopropenone (DPC). These receptors were collected from a woman between 40 and 55 years old with alopecia areata. Some clones in this sample may be carry-over from other donors' samples.

In its sample, this clonotype was seen many times. The V and J genes are TRBV7-6 and TRBJ2-3; TRBD2 agrees at 7 bases. Germline CDR1 reads SGHVS; CDR2 reads FNYEAQ. CDR3 size: 18 residues. Trimming at V came to 1 base and at J to 5 bases, leaving 15 bases not matched to a gene. The CDR3: CASSLGLSSGHLRDTQYF. The CDR3, as DNA: TGTGCCAGCAGCTTAGGGTTGAGTAGCGGGCACCTTAGAGATACGCAGTATTTT.

To note about this clonotype: A much larger clonotype is one base distant, so this may be a read error. This chain joins TRBV5-4 and TRBJ2-7; TRBD2 matches 9 bases. Trimming at V came to 4 bases and at J to 2 bases, leaving 7 bases not matched to a gene. CDR3 length equals 15 residues. Germline loops: CDR1 SGHNT, CDR2 YYREEE (reference sequence). In DNA, the CDR3 is TGTGCCAGCAGCCCCGCGGGGGGGCAAGCCTACGAGCAGTACTTC. This sequence encodes CASSPAGGQAYEQYF.

This clonotype was counted at least ten times. The V gene is TRBV14, the J gene TRBJ2-1; no clear D. V was trimmed by 0 bases and J by 8 bases, leaving 11 bases between them. The CDR3 is made up of 14 amino acids. The V gene's germline CDR1 is SGHDN and CDR2 FVKESK. The DNA for the CDR3 is TGTGCCAGCAGCCAAGATCTAAGATTCGATGAGCAGTTCTTC. This encodes CASSQDLRFDEQFF.

In its sample, this clonotype was seen a few times. The V and J genes are TRBV20-1 and TRBJ1-5, with a possible D match to TRBD1 (6 bases). CDR1 is DFQATT, CDR2 SNEGSKA, per germline (reference sequence). V lost 0 bases and J 4 bases, leaving 16 bases between the germline ends. This CDR3 contains 16 residues. CDR3 residues: CSARESRGRMNQPQHF. CDR3 DNA sequence: TGCAGTGCTAGAGAGAGCAGGGGACGGATGAATCAGCCCCAGCATTTT.

This clonotype has a count of ten or more. The CDR3 nucleotides read TGTGCCAGCAGCTGGACAGCGAACACTGAAGCTTTCTTT. Its protein product is CASSWTANTEAFF. The chain recombines TRBV7-3 with TRBJ1-1, with D tentatively TRBD1 (6 bases). CDR1 and CDR2 from the germline V gene are SGHTA and FQGTGA. The CDR3 is 13 amino acids. The V end was cut by 4 bases, the J end by 1 base, with 7 bases between.

This clonotype was recorded at least ten times. V gene TRBV18 combines with J gene TRBJ1-1, with D possibly being TRBD1 (6 bases). Germline V CDR1 and CDR2: KGHSH, LQKENI. V was cut by 3 bases and J by 5 bases, with 13 bases left in between. The CDR3 has 14 residues. The CDR3 loop reads CASSPLSQGTEAFF. CDR3 nucleotide sequence: TGTGCCAGCTCACCCCTTTCCCAGGGGACTGAAGCTTTCTTT.

The CDR3 DNA sequence: TGTGCCAGCAGCCATCATAGGGGGGGAAACTATGGCTACACCTTC. Translation gives CASSHHRGGNYGYTF. V and J are TRBV3-1 and TRBJ1-2, with D possibly matching TRBD1 (6 bases). This CDR3 comprises 15 residues. The germline V gene encodes CDR1 LGHDT and CDR2 YNNKEL (reference sequence). The V end lost 3 bases, the J end lost 2 bases, and 13 bases lay between the germline ends.

This clonotype was counted ten times or more. This chain connects TRBV14 to TRBJ2-1, with D possibly matching TRBD1 (5 bases). This CDR3 has 12 amino acids. Germline assignment: CDR1 SGHDN and CDR2 FVKESK. Trimming shortened V by 0 bases and J by 13 bases, and 10 bases separated the two germline ends. CDR3 DNA: TGTGCCAGCAGCCAAGACCGACAGCTCCAGTTCTTC. Its protein product is CASSQDRQLQFF.

This clonotype was observed many times. The V gene is TRBV12-3 or TRBV12-4, the J gene TRBJ1-2; no reliable D call. The CDR3 loop spans 13 amino acids. V dropped 0 bases and J dropped 7 bases, with 9 bases sitting between them. The CDR3 DNA reads as TGTGCCAGCAGTTTAGCGGCTATCGCTGGCTACACCTTC. It encodes CASSLAAIAGYTF.

This clonotype appeared many times. The gene calls are TRBV12-3 or TRBV12-4 and TRBJ2-2; no reliable D call. The CDR3 covers 11 residues. The V and J ends lost 6 bases and 2 bases respectively, with 1 base between them. The CDR3 region is CASRNTGELFF. For the CDR3, the DNA is TGTGCCAGCAGAAACACCGGGGAGCTGTTTTTT.

In this sample, this clonotype turned up many times. The chain combines TRBV7-9 with TRBJ2-7, with 11 bases matching TRBD1. Germline-derived CDR1 and CDR2 are SEHNR and FQNEAQ (reference sequence). Losses at the gene ends were 4 bases for V and 7 bases for J; bases not matched to a gene: 9. The CDR3 totals 15 residues. The CDR3 DNA sequence: TGTGCCAGCAGCTCGGACAGGGGGCCGGTGAGGGAGCAGTACTTC. Translating gives CASSSDRGPVREQYF. Filled out from reference TRBV7-9 and TRBJ2-7, the complete variable domain reads DTGVSQNPRHKITKRGQNVTFRCDPISEHNRLYWYRQTLGQGPEFLTYFQNEAQLEKSRLLSDRFSAERPKGSFSTLEIQRTEQGDSAMYLCASSSDRGPVREQYFGPGTRLTVT.

The chain uses TRBV11-2 and TRBJ2-3; D gene uncertain. Germline values: CDR1 SGHAT, CDR2 FQNNGV. The CDR3 is 13 amino acids. Trimming stripped 5 bases from V and 0 bases from J, with 6 bases between. In DNA, the CDR3 is TGTGCCAGCAGCCAGCACAGCACAGATACGCAGTATTTT. Translation: CASSQHSTDTQYF.

This clonotype was recorded many times. This chain connects TRBV2 to TRBJ1-1, with 7 bases aligning to TRBD1. The V segment lost 6 bases and the J segment 1 base; nucleotides outside the gene matches: 8. This CDR3 is built from 15 residues. The germline gives CDR1 SNHLY, CDR2 FYNNEI. The CDR3 DNA reads as TGTGCCAGCAGGCAAACAGGGGCCGCGAACACTGAAGCTTTCTTT. It yields the protein CASRQTGAANTEAFF. Drawing the rest from reference TRBV2 and TRBJ1-1, the complete variable domain is EPEVTQTPSHQVTQMGQEVILRCVPISNHLYFYWYRQILGQKVEFLVSFYNNEISEKSEIFDDQFSVERPDGSNFTLKIRSTKLEDSAMYFCASRQTGAANTEAFFGQGTRLTVV.

This clonotype was found a few times. This rearrangement joins TRBV6-4 to TRBJ2-2; a possible D gene is TRBD1 (6 bases). Trimming shortened V by 9 bases and J by 1 base, and 12 bases separated the two germline ends. CDR1 MRHNA and CDR2 SNTAGT come from the germline V gene. The CDR3 is 14 amino acids. Written as DNA, the CDR3 is TGTGCCAGAGGGGGACGGGGGAACACCGGGGAGCTGTTTTTT. As protein: CARGGRGNTGELFF.

This clonotype was detected ten times or more. The CDR3, as DNA: TGCGCCAGCAGGACGACAGGGGCGCACGAGCAGTACTTC. This sequence encodes CASRTTGAHEQYF. The J gene is TRBJ2-7, the V gene TRBV5-1; 8 nucleotides line up with TRBD1. The CDR3 is made up of 13 amino acids. The V gene end was trimmed by 5 bases and the J gene end by 5 bases; junction bases not matched to a gene: 6. Germline-derived CDR1 and CDR2 are SGHRS and YFSETQ.

The sample holds a few counts of this clonotype. This chain joins TRBV6-2 or TRBV6-3 and TRBJ1-1, with D uncertain. The V gene lost 5 bases and the J gene lost 4 bases, with 14 bases spanning the gap. The CDR3 extends over 14 amino acids. CDR1 and CDR2 from the germline V gene are MNHEY and SVGEGT. CDR3 protein: CASSRVSAPTEAFF. CDR3 sequence (DNA): TGTGCCAGCAGTAGGGTTAGCGCCCCCACTGAAGCTTTCTTT.

This clonotype turned up a few times. V is TRBV19 and J is TRBJ2-7, with 8 bases identical to TRBD1. This CDR3 spans 15 amino acids. In germline, CDR1 is LNHDA, CDR2 SQIVND (reference sequence). Trimming took 5 bases from V and 7 from J; bases not matched to a gene: 13. The CDR3 nucleotides read TGTGCCAGTAGTTCCCCCGGGACAGGAGACCGGGAGCAGTACTTC. Its translation is CASSSPGTGDREQYF.

Ten or more counts support this clonotype. The chain couples TRBV5-1 to TRBJ2-5; D call uncertain. CDR1 and CDR2 from the germline V gene are SGHRS and YFSETQ. V lost 4 bases and J lost 3, with 13 bases in between. The CDR3 loop spans 14 amino acids. In DNA form, the CDR3 reads TGCGCCAGCAGCCCGCGGTCTCACGAAGAGACCCAGTACTTC. Translating gives CASSPRSHEETQYF.

In this sample, this clonotype turned up many times. This chain connects TRBV6-2 or TRBV6-3 to TRBJ1-2; D not certain. The CDR3 runs 13 residues. Trimming removed 6 bases from V and 2 bases from J, with 10 bases in between. Germline V lookup: CDR1 MNHEY, CDR2 SVGEGT. Here the CDR3 DNA reads TGTGCCAGCAGCCCGGAAGGGAACTATGGCTACACCTTC. Protein product: CASSPEGNYGYTF.

This clonotype was seen only once. The V gene is TRBV20-1, the J gene TRBJ2-1, with 8 bases aligning to TRBD2. J lost 8 bases, V lost 5 bases, and 14 bases had no gene match. This CDR3 region has 15 residues. The germline gives CDR1 DFQATT, CDR2 SNEGSKA (reference sequence). The CDR3 coding sequence is TGCAGTGCTCCGCCCCGGACTAGCCTCCCCGATGAGCAGTTCTTC. Residues: CSAPPRTSLPDEQFF.

This clonotype was counted a few times. The chain couples TRBV9 to TRBJ2-2; 8 bases match TRBD2. This CDR3 comprises 16 residues. With 4 bases clipped from V and 2 bases from J, the junction kept 7 bases outside the gene matches. Germline V gene sequence: CDR1 SGDLS, CDR2 YYNGEE. The CDR3 region is CASSLGLARNTGELFF. The CDR3 nucleotides are TGTGCCAGCAGCCTCGGACTAGCTCGAAACACCGGGGAGCTGTTTTTT.